This TCR beta chain was obtained from a study of monozygotic twins with inflammatory bowel disease. Worth noting for this clonotype: The antigen remains undetermined.

Study results and limitations: Fewer clonotypes were shared with others by IBD patients than by healthy twins, especially with disease activity. It was in IBD patients that TCRbeta diversity (inverse Simpson) was lower than in healthy co-twins. Repertoire similarity did not differ between concordant and discordant twins, perhaps due to limited power. Differences in immunosuppressive treatment may have been a source of added variability in patient repertoires.

TCRdb re-called the 5' RACE reads; one entry per CDR3 protein, DNA not given. The repertoire table contains some 89,000 distinct CDR3 sequences. Germline CDR1 and CDR2: DFQATT and SNEGSKA (reference sequence). The CDR3 has 14 residues. Sequencing used blood. The sequence was collected from a human donor with ulcerative colitis or Crohn's disease, or a healthy co-twin of an affected twin (not recorded which). The V and J genes are TRBV20-1 and TRBJ2-2. CDR3: CSARDLRVTGELFF.